These 8 T cell receptor beta chains were all obtained from the same sample, sequenced in a study of beta chain features in type 1 diabetes. Points from the study as a whole: People with Type 1 diabetes carried modestly yet significantly shorter TCRB CDR3s in all four CD4+ subsets.

For these receptors, no antigen is known. Reverse transcription of all isolated RNA meant that expressed TCRB transcripts were sequenced. The assay was immunoSEQ multiplex PCR, and TCRdb's table has in-frame clones only and misses some. The table has under 300,000 clones, 9.5% to 13% seen once. Sequencing input: naive CD4+ T cells from blood. These receptors were obtained from a man aged 25 to 45 with type 1 diabetes.

This clone has a handful of counts. This chain links TRBV5-1 with TRBJ1-6; a possible D gene is TRBD1 (5 bases). Germline lookup yields CDR1 SGHRS and CDR2 YFSETQ. The CDR3 totals 16 residues. The V end lost 3 bases, the J end lost 5 bases, and 15 bases lay between the germline ends. The CDR3 DNA follows: TGCGCCAGCAGCTCCCGGGACGGGAGAGATAATTCACCCCTCCACTTT. This encodes CASSSRDGRDNSPLHF. The complete variable domain, with remaining parts taken from reference TRBV5-1 and TRBJ1-6, reads KAGVTQTPRYLIKTRGQQVTLSCSPISGHRSVSWYQQTPGQGLQFLFEYFSETQRNKGNFPGRFSGRQFSNSRSEMNVSTLELGDSALYLCASSSRDGRDNSPLHFGNGTRLTVT.

This clone was seen a handful of times. J is TRBJ2-1 and V is TRBV9; D call uncertain. V lost 3 bases and J 9 bases, leaving 10 bases between the germline ends. CDR3 size: 12 residues. Germline CDR1 is SGDLS and CDR2 is YYNGEE. The CDR3 is CASSEQTGEQFF. CDR3 bases: TGTGCCAGCAGCGAACAGACCGGTGAGCAGTTCTTC.

The chain couples TRBV29-1 to TRBJ1-3; D remains unclear. V was cut by 5 bases and J by 0 bases, with 8 bases left in between. This CDR3 comprises 13 residues. Germline CDR1 SQVTM, CDR2 ANQGSEA. CDR3 DNA: TGCAGCGTTCTTGTTAGCTCTGGAAACACCATATATTTT. Its translation: CSVLVSSGNTIYF.

The V and J genes are TRBV29-1 and TRBJ2-2; D is uncertain. The CDR3 has 15 residues. V was cut by 5 bases and J by 2 bases, with 15 bases left in between. CDR1 is SQVTM and CDR2 is ANQGSEA in the germline V gene. In nucleotides, the CDR3 is TGCAGCGTTCAGTCTGCAGGTCGAAACACCGGGGAGCTGTTTTTT. It codes for CSVQSAGRNTGELFF.

There are a few counts of this clone. This chain uses TRBV9 with TRBJ2-1; 7 bases are shared with TRBD2. The germline V gene has CDR1 SGDLS and CDR2 YYNGEE. Trimming at V came to 9 bases and at J to 4 bases, leaving 10 bases not matched to a gene. The length of the CDR3 is 14 residues. The CDR3 here is CATLSGTLYNEQFF. DNA for the CDR3: TGTGCCACCCTCAGCGGGACTCTTTACAATGAGCAGTTCTTC.

This chain joins TRBV11-2 and TRBJ2-7; D not resolved. The V and J ends lost 1 base and 5 bases respectively, with 6 bases between them. The CDR3 loop spans 12 amino acids. Germline lookup yields CDR1 SGHAT and CDR2 FQNNGV. The CDR3 sequence: CASSLVSDEQYF. The CDR3 DNA reads as TGTGCCAGCAGCTTAGTTTCGGACGAGCAGTACTTC.

With respect to this clone: An end of the junction does not agree with germline; a read error may underlie this. The CDR3 sequence is CASREDRVWTEAFF. The CDR3 DNA reads as TGTGCCAGCAGGGAAGACAGGGTGTGGACTGAAGCTTTCTTT. The chain combines TRBV2 with TRBJ1-1, with TRBD1 matching over 7 bases. Germline CDR1 SNHLY, CDR2 FYNNEI. The CDR3 is 14 residues long.

There are many counts of this clone. One end of the junction is discordant with germline, which a read error may explain. This sequence joins TRBV29-1 and TRBJ1-3; D unclear. CDR1 SQVTM and CDR2 ANQGSEA come from the germline V gene. This CDR3 contains 8 residues. This chain's CDR3 is CSVPSGDF. In DNA form, the CDR3 reads TGCAGCGTTCCTAGCGGGGATTTT.